The clone carrying this T cell receptor beta chain was counted a few times. The same CDR3 also results from other DNA sequences found in this sample. This sample is part of a study of blood T cell repertoires in COVID-19. As for the study in general: There were acute and convalescent COVID-19 samples, and they came from the United States, Italy and Spain.

Profiling relied on immunoSEQ multiplex PCR, and the TCRdb table lists in-frame clones only, not all of them. The sample carries over 80,000 clones, over 70% recorded once. With 0 bases removed from V and 2 bases from J, the gap between germline ends came to 7 bases. CDR3 length: 14 residues. Germline V gene data show CDR1 as SGHTA and CDR2 as FQGNSA. The origin of this receptor is a woman aged 45-60 years with acute or convalescent COVID-19. The rearrangement uses TRBV7-2 and TRBJ2-5, with D possibly being TRBD1 (5 bases). The sample was peripheral blood. The CDR3 DNA reads as TGTGCCAGCAGCTTAGCGGGGCAGCAAGAGACCCAGTACTTC. Protein sequence: CASSLAGQQETQYF.